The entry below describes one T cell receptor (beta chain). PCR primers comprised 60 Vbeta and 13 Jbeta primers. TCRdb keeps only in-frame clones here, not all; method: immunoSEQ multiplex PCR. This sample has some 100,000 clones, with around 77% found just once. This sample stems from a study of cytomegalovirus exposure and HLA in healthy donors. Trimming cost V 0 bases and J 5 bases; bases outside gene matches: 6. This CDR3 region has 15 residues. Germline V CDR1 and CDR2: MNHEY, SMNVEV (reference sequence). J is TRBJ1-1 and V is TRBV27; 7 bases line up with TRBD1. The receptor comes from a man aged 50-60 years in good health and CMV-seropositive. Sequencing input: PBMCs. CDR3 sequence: CASSLSARGTTEAFF. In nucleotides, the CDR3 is TGTGCCAGCAGTTTATCCGCCAGGGGGACGACTGAAGCTTTCTTT.